This TCR beta chain is from a study of siplizumab effects on memory and regulatory T cells. General study results and limits: Among mappable alloreactive CD4+ clones, the Treg-derived fraction averaged around 63% with siplizumab versus around 26% in controls.

Concerning this clone: Its antigen is not known.

Germline V gene lookup returns CDR1 LNHDA and CDR2 SQIVND (reference sequence). This CDR3 spans 17 amino acids. The V segment lost 5 bases and the J segment 4 bases; nucleotides outside the gene matches: 14. The repertoire was sequenced with immunoSEQ multiplex PCR; TCRdb's copy has only in-frame clones and lacks some. The data contain around 100,000 clones, about 93% of them singletons. Material: non-Treg CD4+ T cells sorted from blood. The receptor was derived from a human donor in good health. The rearrangement links TRBV19 to TRBJ2-5, with 9 bases fitting TRBD2. As DNA, the CDR3 is TGTGCCAGTAGTCGGGGGGGCAGCGGGAGGCGGTCAGAGACCCAGTACTTC. Its protein product is CASSRGGSGRRSETQYF.